This T cell receptor (beta chain) was sequenced in a study of blood T cell repertoires in COVID-19. Study in general: COVID-19 samples collected from the United States, Italy and Spain covered acute and convalescent phases. T cells, B-cell-depleted T cells, or PBMCs provided the cDNA or gDNA that served as material.

Per the original methods: How many nucleated cells were present was estimated from reference gene primer amplification. Produced via immunoSEQ multiplex PCR; TCRdb's table is partial and in-frame only. V, J and clone size are taken as reported in that table, and D and trimming were inferred from the DNA itself. The sample contains 60,000 to 65,000 clones, around 79% of which appear only once. The V end lost 0 bases, the J end lost 3 bases, and 12 bases lay between the germline ends. This CDR3 has 15 residues. CDR1 is MGHRA and CDR2 is YSYEKL in the germline V gene. V gene TRBV4-1 combines with J gene TRBJ2-7, with D perhaps matching TRBD1 (6 bases). Sample: peripheral blood. This receptor was identified in a man aged 60 to 69 with acute or convalescent COVID-19. The CDR3 sequence is CASSQEFGQYYEQYF. The DNA of the CDR3 is TGCGCCAGCAGCCAAGAATTCGGACAGTACTACGAGCAGTACTTC.